This T cell receptor (beta chain) was sequenced during a study of shared clonotypes between healthy human individuals. Findings and limits, study-wide: The generation probabilities recorded for non-shared clonotypes fell below those of clonotypes shared by all four donors.

Evenly divided among several immunoSEQ plates was the genomic DNA of each subset. Measured with immunoSEQ multiplex PCR; TCRdb has only the in-frame clones, and not every one. The data hold about 1.9 million clones, with about 94% observed a single time. For this clone: The antigen is not known.

The CDR3 is made up of 12 amino acids. Germline CDR1 and CDR2: WSHSY and SAAADI. V lost 5 bases, J lost 5 bases, and 7 bases lay in between. Positively selected for CCR7, the CD45RO-negative cells used as naive CD8 cells excluded terminally differentiated effector memory CD45RA+ cells. Those who donated were healthy HIV-negative adults, with no recent acute infections or vaccinations reported. Source material: naive CD8+ T cells from PBMCs. This receptor was taken from a man aged 18 to 29 in good health. Some clones in this sample may be carry-over from other donors' samples. The chain joins TRBV10-2 to TRBJ2-1; D is undetermined. CDR3 coding DNA: TGCGCCAGCAGTAGAGAGGACAATGAGCAGTTCTTC. As protein: CASSREDNEQFF.